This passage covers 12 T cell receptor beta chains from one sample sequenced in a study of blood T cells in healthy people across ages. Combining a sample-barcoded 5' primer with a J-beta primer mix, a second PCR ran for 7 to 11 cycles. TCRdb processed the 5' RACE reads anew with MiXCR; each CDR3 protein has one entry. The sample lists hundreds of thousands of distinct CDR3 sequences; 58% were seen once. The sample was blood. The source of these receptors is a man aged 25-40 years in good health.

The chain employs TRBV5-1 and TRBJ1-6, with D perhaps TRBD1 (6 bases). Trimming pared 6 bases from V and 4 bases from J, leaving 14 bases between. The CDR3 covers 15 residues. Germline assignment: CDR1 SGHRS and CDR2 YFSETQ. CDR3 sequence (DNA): TGCGCCAGCAACTGGGGGCAAGGATATAATTCACCCCTCCACTTT. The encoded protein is CASNWGQGYNSPLHF.

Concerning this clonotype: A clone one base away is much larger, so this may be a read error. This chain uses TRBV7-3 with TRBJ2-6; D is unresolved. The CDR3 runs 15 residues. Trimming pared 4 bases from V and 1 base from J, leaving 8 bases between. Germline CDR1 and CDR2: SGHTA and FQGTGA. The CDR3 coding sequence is TGTGCCAGCAGCTGTGGGGATTCTGGGGCCAACGTCCTGACTTTC. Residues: CASSCGDSGANVLTF.

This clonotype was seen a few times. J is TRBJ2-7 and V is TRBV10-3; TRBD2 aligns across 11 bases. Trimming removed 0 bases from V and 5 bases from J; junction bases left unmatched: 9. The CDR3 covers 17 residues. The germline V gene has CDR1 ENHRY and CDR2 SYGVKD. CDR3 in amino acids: CAISESLAGGHSDEQYF. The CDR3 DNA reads TGTGCCATCAGTGAGTCCCTAGCGGGGGGTCATAGCGACGAGCAGTACTTC.

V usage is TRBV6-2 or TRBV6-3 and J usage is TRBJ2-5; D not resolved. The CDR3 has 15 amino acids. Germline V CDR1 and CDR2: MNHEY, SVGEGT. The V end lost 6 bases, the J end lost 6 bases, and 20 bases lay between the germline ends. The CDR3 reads CASSKTDGPFKTQYF. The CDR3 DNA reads TGTGCCAGCAGCAAGACCGACGGCCCTTTTAAGACCCAGTACTTC.

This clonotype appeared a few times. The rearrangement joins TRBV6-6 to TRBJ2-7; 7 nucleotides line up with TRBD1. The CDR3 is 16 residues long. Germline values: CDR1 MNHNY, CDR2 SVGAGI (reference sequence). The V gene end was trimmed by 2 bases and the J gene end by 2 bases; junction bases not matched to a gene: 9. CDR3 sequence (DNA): TGTGCCAGCAGTTACCTACAGGGGACAGCGGCCTACGAGCAGTACTTC. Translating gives CASSYLQGTAAYEQYF.

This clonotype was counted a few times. The CDR3 spells CASSLGTIAYGYTF. CDR3 sequence (DNA): TGCGCCAGCAGCTTGGGGACAATCGCCTATGGCTACACCTTC. This chain uses TRBV5-1 with TRBJ1-2; tentatively, D is TRBD1 (5 bases). This CDR3 has 14 residues. V was trimmed by 0 bases and J by 4 bases, leaving 10 bases between them. Looked up from germline, CDR1 is SGHRS and CDR2 is YFSETQ.

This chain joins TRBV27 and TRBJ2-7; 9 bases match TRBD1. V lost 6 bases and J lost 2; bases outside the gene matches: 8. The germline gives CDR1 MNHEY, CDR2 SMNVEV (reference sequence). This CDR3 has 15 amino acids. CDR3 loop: CASSFWRTGAYEQYF. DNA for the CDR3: TGTGCCAGCAGCTTCTGGCGGACAGGGGCCTACGAGCAGTACTTC.

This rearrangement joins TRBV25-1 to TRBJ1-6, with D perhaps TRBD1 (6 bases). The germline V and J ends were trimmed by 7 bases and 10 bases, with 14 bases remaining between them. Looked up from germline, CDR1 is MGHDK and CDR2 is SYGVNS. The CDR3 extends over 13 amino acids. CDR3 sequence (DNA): TGTGCCAGCAAGGGGGACCATGAATCACCCCTCCACTTT. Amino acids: CASKGDHESPLHF.

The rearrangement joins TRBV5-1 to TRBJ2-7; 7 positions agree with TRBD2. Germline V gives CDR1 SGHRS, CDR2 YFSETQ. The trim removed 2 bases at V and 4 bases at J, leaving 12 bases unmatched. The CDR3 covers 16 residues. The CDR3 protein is CASSFASGVQAYEQYF. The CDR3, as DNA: TGCGCCAGCAGCTTTGCTAGCGGTGTACAAGCTTACGAGCAGTACTTC.

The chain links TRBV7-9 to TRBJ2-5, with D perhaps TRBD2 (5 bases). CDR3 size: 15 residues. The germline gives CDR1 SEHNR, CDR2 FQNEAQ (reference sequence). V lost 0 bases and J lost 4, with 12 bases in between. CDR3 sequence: CASSLARVAGETQYF. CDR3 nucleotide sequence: TGTGCCAGCAGCTTAGCGCGGGTAGCTGGAGAGACCCAGTACTTC.

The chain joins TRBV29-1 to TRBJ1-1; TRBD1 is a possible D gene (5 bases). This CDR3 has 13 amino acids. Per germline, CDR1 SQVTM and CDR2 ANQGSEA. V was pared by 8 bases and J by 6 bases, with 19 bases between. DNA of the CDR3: TGCAGCACAGACAGCCTATTTGTTTCTGAAGCTTTCTTT. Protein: CSTDSLFVSEAFF.

CDR3 in DNA: TGTGCCAGCAGTCGTTCCGGGACAGCTATCAGCGAGCAGTACTTC. Amino acids: CASSRSGTAISEQYF. The chain joins TRBV3-1 to TRBJ2-7, with 7 bases fitting TRBD1. Per the germline V gene, CDR1 is LGHDT and CDR2 is YNNKEL (reference sequence). This CDR3 has 15 amino acids. With 6 bases clipped from V and 6 bases from J, the junction kept 14 bases outside the gene matches.